The next 20 T cell receptor beta chains were all read from a single sample in a study of blood T cell repertoires in COVID-19. The data were produced by immunoSEQ multiplex PCR, yet TCRdb's version contains in-frame clones alone and is incomplete. The sample lists hundreds of thousands of clones; about 90% were seen once. Input material: peripheral blood. The receptors stem from a young woman who had recovered from COVID-19.

The V call is TRBV21-1, the J call TRBJ2-1; the tabulated D call, TRBD1, remains unverified against the DNA. TRBV21-1 is an annotated pseudogene. The CDR3 length is 13 residues. CDR3 region: CASSSRSSGEQFF. CDR3 DNA: TGTGCCAGCAGCAGCAGATCCTCAGGGGAGCAGTTCTTC.

The chain uses TRBV29-1 and TRBJ1-1; a weak D match, TRBD1 (6 bases). Germline CDR1 SQVTM, CDR2 ANQGSEA. Between the trimmed V and J ends, which lost 3 bases and 5 bases, there was a span of 10 bases. This CDR3 contains 12 residues. The CDR3 nucleotides are TGCAGCGTTGATGAGGGGGGGACTGAAGCTTTCTTT. Residues: CSVDEGGTEAFF.

The rearrangement uses TRBV6-7 and TRBJ2-1, with 8 bases fitting TRBD1. TRBV6-7 is known as an ORF, though its function is uncertain. Losses at the gene ends were 8 bases for V and 9 bases for J; bases not matched to a gene: 9. This CDR3 comprises 13 residues. The CDR3 nucleotides read TGTGCCAGCCGGACAGGGAAAGGGCCTGAGCAGTTCTTC. Its translation is CASRTGKGPEQFF.

This clone was counted a single time. This chain uses TRBV11-2 with TRBJ1-2; TRBD1 might be the D (6 bases). Looked up from germline, CDR1 is SGHAT and CDR2 is FQNNGV. This CDR3 comprises 16 residues. V shed 5 bases and J shed 8 bases, with 24 bases lying between them. CDR3 protein: CASSPIFEGDFRGYTF. CDR3 DNA: TGTGCCAGCAGCCCAATTTTCGAGGGGGATTTCCGGGGCTACACCTTC.

The chain has TRBV16 and TRBJ1-2, with D unclear. Trimming took off 3 bases at V and 5 bases at J, with 16 bases between the two ends. This CDR3 has 15 amino acids. CDR1 and CDR2 from the germline V gene are KGHSY and FQNENV. CDR3 nucleotides: TGTGCCAGCAGCCACCCCGGACGGGGAATATATGGCTACACCTTC. This sequence encodes CASSHPGRGIYGYTF.

This sequence joins TRBV7-2 and TRBJ2-7; TRBD2 matches at 7 bases. With V trimmed by 10 bases and J by 2 bases, 20 bases remained unmatched. The CDR3 covers 17 residues. Germline V gene data show CDR1 as SGHTA and CDR2 as FQGNSA. The CDR3 DNA is TGTGCCATTGGGCTAGCGGAGTCCGGGAATTTTACCTACGAGCAGTACGTC. Protein: CAIGLAESGNFTYEQYV.

This clone was picked up one time. The rearrangement uses TRBV29-1 and TRBJ1-5; 7 bases agree with TRBD1. This CDR3 has 13 amino acids. Per the germline V gene, CDR1 is SQVTM and CDR2 is ANQGSEA. V was clipped by 5 bases and J by 4 bases; unmatched bases: 5. The DNA for the CDR3 is TGCAGCGTTATGGGACAGCTTAATCAGCCCCAGCATTTT. This sequence encodes CSVMGQLNQPQHF.

The rearrangement uses TRBV14 and TRBJ2-5; 10 nucleotides match TRBD2. Germline assignment: CDR1 SGHDN and CDR2 FVKESK. CDR3 length: 17 residues. Trimming removed 4 bases from V and 5 bases from J; junction bases left unmatched: 13. CDR3 sequence (DNA): TGTGCCAGCAGCCCAGCGGGAGGGCCTTGGTTTCCTGAGACCCAGTACTTC. Protein sequence: CASSPAGGPWFPETQYF.

The rearrangement links TRBV9 to TRBJ1-6; 7 bases match TRBD1. The germline V gene has CDR1 SGDLS and CDR2 YYNGEE. J lost 7 bases, V lost 4 bases, and 5 bases had no gene match. The CDR3 has 14 amino acids. The CDR3 bases are TGTGCCAGCAGCACGGGACAGCCGAATTCACCCCTCCACTTT. Translating it yields CASSTGQPNSPLHF.

A word on this clone: Different DNA sequences within this sample yield the same CDR3. The chain carries TRBV6-5 and TRBJ1-2; D is unclear. Per the germline V gene, CDR1 is MNHEY and CDR2 is SVGAGI. The CDR3 runs to 13 residues. Trimming shortened V by 8 bases and J by 0 bases, and 10 bases separated the two germline ends. This chain's CDR3 is CASRRSSNYGYTF. The DNA for the CDR3 is TGTGCCAGCCGGCGGAGTTCTAACTATGGCTACACCTTC.

This CDR3 is CASSLAGGPSNEQFF. CDR3 in DNA: TGTGCCAGCAGTCTAGCGGGAGGGCCGAGCAATGAGCAGTTCTTC. The V and J genes are TRBV7-2 and TRBJ2-1; 12 nucleotides align to TRBD2. V shed 6 bases and J 6 bases; nucleotides not matched to a gene: 6. The CDR3 is 15 amino acids. In germline, CDR1 is SGHTA, CDR2 FQGNSA.

The chain employs TRBV3-1 (or the pseudogene TRBV3-2) and TRBJ2-1, with 9 bases aligning to TRBD2. J was trimmed by 3 bases and V by 4 bases; bases with no gene match: 7. CDR1 and CDR2 (germline): LGHDT, YNNKEL (reference sequence). The CDR3 totals 16 residues. Here the CDR3 reads CASSRSRLAVYNEQFF. CDR3 DNA sequence: TGTGCCAGCAGCCGATCCAGACTAGCGGTCTACAATGAGCAGTTCTTC.

The J gene is TRBJ1-2, the V gene TRBV5-1; 7 bases are shared with TRBD1. Germline V gene sequence: CDR1 SGHRS, CDR2 YFSETQ. Trimming removed 3 bases from V and 1 base from J; junction bases left unmatched: 6. This CDR3 has 15 amino acids. CDR3 bases: TGCGCCAGCAGCTCCGGGACAGACAATAACTATGGCTACACCTTC. Protein: CASSSGTDNNYGYTF.

The gene calls are TRBV11-3 and TRBJ1-1, with a possible D match to TRBD1 (5 bases). In germline, CDR1 is SGHNT, CDR2 YENEEA. CDR3 size: 15 residues. Trimming left V 5 bases short and J 1 base short, with 14 bases between. CDR3 in amino acids: CASSLRQWGNTEAFF. CDR3 DNA sequence: TGTGCCAGCAGCCTCCGACAGTGGGGGAACACTGAAGCTTTCTTT. The whole variable domain, remainder taken from reference TRBV11-3 and TRBJ1-1, is EAGVVQSPRYKIIEKKQPVAFWCNPISGHNTLYWYLQNLGQGPELLIRYENEEAVDDSQLPKDRFSAERLKGVDSTLKIQPAELGDSAVYLCASSLRQWGNTEAFFGQGTRLTVV.

The chain is built from TRBV6-5 and TRBJ2-1; D is possibly TRBD2 (6 bases). Trimming shortened V by 2 bases and J by 6 bases, and 14 bases separated the two germline ends. From germline, CDR1 is MNHEY and CDR2 SVGAGI. The length of the CDR3 is 15 residues. As DNA, the CDR3 is TGTGCCAGCAGTTACACCCCGACCGGGGGCAATGAGCAGTTCTTC. Translated, it gives CASSYTPTGGNEQFF.

The rearrangement links TRBV24-1 to TRBJ1-2; 8 nucleotides align to TRBD1. Trimming cost V 5 bases and J 4 bases; bases outside gene matches: 5. The CDR3 is 14 amino acids. From germline, CDR1 is KGHDR and CDR2 SFDVKD. In DNA form, the CDR3 reads TGTGCCACCAGTGCTTCCACAGGGGGCTATGGCTACACCTTC. Translated: CATSASTGGYGYTF.

The chain employs TRBV27 and TRBJ1-1, with D unclear. The CDR3 has 12 amino acids. The V end was cut by 6 bases, the J end by 0 bases, with 5 bases between. The germline V gene encodes CDR1 MNHEY and CDR2 SMNVEV (reference sequence). CDR3 in amino acids: CASRRVNTEAFF. The CDR3 DNA is TGTGCCAGCAGACGAGTGAACACTGAAGCTTTCTTT.

The chain carries TRBV3-1 (or the pseudogene TRBV3-2) and TRBJ2-5, with 15 bases lining up with TRBD2. The germline CDR1 and CDR2 sequences are LGHDT and YNNKEL (reference sequence). This CDR3 is built from 18 residues. The V gene end was trimmed by 6 bases and the J gene end by 4 bases; junction bases not matched to a gene: 12. The CDR3 region has the DNA TGTGCCAGCAGACGAACTCCGGGACTAGCGGGAGGCGGAGAGACCCAGTACTTC. It translates to CASRRTPGLAGGGETQYF.

V is TRBV11-2 and J is TRBJ2-5; D is possibly TRBD1 (5 bases). The V end was cut by 4 bases, the J end by 2 bases, with 11 bases between. Germline values: CDR1 SGHAT, CDR2 FQNNGV. The CDR3 runs 14 residues. As DNA, the CDR3 is TGTGCCAGCAGCTCCAGACAGAGACAAGAGACCCAGTACTTC. Translation: CASSSRQRQETQYF.

The chain links TRBV5-5 to TRBJ2-1; 9 bases align to TRBD2. CDR3 length: 16 amino acids. After removal of 3 bases from V and 7 bases from J, the junction contained 11 bases not matched to a gene. Germline CDR1 SGHKS, CDR2 YYEKEE (reference sequence). The CDR3 region has the DNA TGTGCCAGCAGCTGGATCCCGACTAGCGGTTTTAATGAGCAGTTCTTC. It specifies CASSWIPTSGFNEQFF.